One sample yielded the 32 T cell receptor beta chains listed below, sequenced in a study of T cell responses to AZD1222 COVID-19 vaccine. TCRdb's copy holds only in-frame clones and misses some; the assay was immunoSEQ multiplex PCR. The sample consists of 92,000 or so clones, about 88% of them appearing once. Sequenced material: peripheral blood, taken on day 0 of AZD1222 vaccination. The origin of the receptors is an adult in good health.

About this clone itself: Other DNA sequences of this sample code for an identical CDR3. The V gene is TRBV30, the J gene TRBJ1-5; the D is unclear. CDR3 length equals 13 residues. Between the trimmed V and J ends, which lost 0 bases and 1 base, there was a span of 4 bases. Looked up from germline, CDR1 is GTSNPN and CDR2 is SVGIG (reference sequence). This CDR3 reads CAWSVGSNQPQHF. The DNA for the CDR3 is TGTGCCTGGAGTGTAGGGAGCAATCAGCCCCAGCATTTT.

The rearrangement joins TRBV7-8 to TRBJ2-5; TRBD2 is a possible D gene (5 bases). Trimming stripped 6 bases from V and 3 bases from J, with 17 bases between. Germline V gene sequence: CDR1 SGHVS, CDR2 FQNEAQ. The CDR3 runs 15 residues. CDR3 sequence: CASRRGFAMEETQYF. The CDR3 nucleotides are TGTGCCAGCAGGAGAGGGTTCGCCATGGAAGAGACCCAGTACTTC.

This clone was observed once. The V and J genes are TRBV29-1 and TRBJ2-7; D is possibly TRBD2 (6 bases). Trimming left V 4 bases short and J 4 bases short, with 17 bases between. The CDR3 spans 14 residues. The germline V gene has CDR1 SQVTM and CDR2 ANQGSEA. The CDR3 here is CSVVGSGGVYEQYF. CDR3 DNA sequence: TGCAGCGTTGTAGGGAGCGGAGGGGTATACGAGCAGTACTTC.

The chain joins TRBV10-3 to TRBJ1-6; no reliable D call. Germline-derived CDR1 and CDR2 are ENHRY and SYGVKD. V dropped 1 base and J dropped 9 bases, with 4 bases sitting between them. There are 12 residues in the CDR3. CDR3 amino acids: CAISEYGSPLHF. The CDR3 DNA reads TGTGCCATCAGTGAGTACGGTTCACCCCTCCACTTT.

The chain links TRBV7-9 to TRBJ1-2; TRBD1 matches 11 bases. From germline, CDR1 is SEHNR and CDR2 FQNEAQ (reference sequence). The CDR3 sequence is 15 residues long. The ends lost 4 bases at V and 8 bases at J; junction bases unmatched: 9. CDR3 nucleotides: TGTGCCAGCAGCTCTCCGGGACAGGGGGAGCTAGGCTACACCTTC. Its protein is CASSSPGQGELGYTF.

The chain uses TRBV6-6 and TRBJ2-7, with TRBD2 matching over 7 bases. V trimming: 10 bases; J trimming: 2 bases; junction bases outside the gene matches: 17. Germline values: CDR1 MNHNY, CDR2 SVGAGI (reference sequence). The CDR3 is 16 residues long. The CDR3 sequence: CATLRVGSGVPYEQYF. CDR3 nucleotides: TGTGCCACCCTGAGGGTTGGCAGCGGGGTGCCCTACGAGCAGTACTTC.

The CDR3 loop reads CASSYSSGGAGTGELFF. DNA for the CDR3: TGTGCCAGCAGTTACTCTAGCGGGGGGGCCGGCACCGGGGAGCTGTTTTTT. J is TRBJ2-2 and V is TRBV6-2 or TRBV6-3; 11 positions agree with TRBD2. Germline V CDR1 and CDR2: MNHEY, SVGEGT. This CDR3 has 17 residues. Trimming at V came to 0 bases and at J to 4 bases, leaving 4 bases not matched to a gene.

CDR3 bases: TGCGCCAGCAGCTCCGGAAACACCATATATTTT. Translated: CASSSGNTIYF. V usage is TRBV5-1 and J usage is TRBJ1-3; D is unclear. Trimming shortened V by 3 bases and J by 4 bases, and 2 bases separated the two germline ends. CDR1 SGHRS and CDR2 YFSETQ come from the germline V gene. The length of the CDR3 is 11 residues.

The CDR3 is CASSLQGIGNSPLHF. In nucleotides, the CDR3 is TGTGCCAGCAGCTTGCAGGGAATCGGAAATTCACCCCTCCACTTT. The chain uses TRBV5-5 and TRBJ1-6; possibly TRBD1 for D (5 bases). Trimming shortened V by 1 base and J by 7 bases, and 12 bases separated the two germline ends. The CDR3 totals 15 residues. Germline V gives CDR1 SGHKS, CDR2 YYEKEE (reference sequence).

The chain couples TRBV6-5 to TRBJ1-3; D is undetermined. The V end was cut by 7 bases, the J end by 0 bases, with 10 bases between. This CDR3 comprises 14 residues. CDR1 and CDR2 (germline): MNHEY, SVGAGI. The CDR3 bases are TGTGCCAGCAATTCGGGGAACTCTGGAAACACCATATATTTT. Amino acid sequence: CASNSGNSGNTIYF.

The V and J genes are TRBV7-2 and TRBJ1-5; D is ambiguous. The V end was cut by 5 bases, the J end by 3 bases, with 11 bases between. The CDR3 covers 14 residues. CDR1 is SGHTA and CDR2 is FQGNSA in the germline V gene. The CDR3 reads CASSLQRSNQPQHF. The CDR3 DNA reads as TGTGCCAGCAGCCTACAGCGATCCAATCAGCCCCAGCATTTT.

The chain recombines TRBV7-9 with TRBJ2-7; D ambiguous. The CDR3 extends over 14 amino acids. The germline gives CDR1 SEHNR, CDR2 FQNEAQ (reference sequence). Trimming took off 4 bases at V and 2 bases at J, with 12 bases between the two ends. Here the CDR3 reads CASSSARVAYEQYF. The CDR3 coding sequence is TGTGCCAGCAGCTCCGCTCGAGTCGCCTACGAGCAGTACTTC. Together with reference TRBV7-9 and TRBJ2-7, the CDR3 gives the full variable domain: DTGVSQNPRHKITKRGQNVTFRCDPISEHNRLYWYRQTLGQGPEFLTYFQNEAQLEKSRLLSDRFSAERPKGSFSTLEIQRTEQGDSAMYLCASSSARVAYEQYFGPGTRLTVT.

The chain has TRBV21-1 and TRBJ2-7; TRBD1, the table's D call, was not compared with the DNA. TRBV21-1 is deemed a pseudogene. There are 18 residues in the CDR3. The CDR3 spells CASSSLVEGQSLTYEQYF. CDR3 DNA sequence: TGTGCCAGCAGCTCTCTTGTGGAGGGACAGTCACTAACCTACGAGCAGTACTTC.

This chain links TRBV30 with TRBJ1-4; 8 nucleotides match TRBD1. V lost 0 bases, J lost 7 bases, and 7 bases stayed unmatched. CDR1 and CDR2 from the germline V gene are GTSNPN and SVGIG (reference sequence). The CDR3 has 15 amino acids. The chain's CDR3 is CAWSVAGGGGEKLFF. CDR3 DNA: TGTGCCTGGAGTGTAGCAGGGGGCGGAGGTGAAAAACTGTTTTTT.

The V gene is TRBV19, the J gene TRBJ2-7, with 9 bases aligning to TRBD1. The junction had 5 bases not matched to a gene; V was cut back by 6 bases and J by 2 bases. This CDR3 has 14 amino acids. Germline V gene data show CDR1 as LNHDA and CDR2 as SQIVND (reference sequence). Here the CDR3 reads CASRPGQGAYEQYF. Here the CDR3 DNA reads TGTGCCAGTAGGCCGGGACAGGGAGCCTACGAGCAGTACTTC.

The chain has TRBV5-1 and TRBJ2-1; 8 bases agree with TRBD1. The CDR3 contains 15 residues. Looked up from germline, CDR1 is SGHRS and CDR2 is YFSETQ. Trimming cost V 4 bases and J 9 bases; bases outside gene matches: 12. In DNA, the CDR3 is TGCGCCAGCAGCCGGACAGGGAAGGGTTCCGGTGAGCAGTTCTTC. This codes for CASSRTGKGSGEQFF.

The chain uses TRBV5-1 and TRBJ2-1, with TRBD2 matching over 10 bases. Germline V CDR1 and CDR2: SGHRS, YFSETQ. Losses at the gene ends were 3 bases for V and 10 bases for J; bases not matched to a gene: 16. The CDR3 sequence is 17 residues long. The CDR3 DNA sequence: TGCGCCAGCAGCTCCGACTTCGCTAGCGGGGGCCGGGGGGAGCAGTTCTTC. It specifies CASSSDFASGGRGEQFF.

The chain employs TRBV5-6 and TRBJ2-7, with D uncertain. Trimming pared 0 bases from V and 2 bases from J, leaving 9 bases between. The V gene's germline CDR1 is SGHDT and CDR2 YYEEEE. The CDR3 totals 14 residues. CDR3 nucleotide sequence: TGTGCCAGCAGCTTGGCGAGGAACCCCTACGAGCAGTACTTC. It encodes CASSLARNPYEQYF.

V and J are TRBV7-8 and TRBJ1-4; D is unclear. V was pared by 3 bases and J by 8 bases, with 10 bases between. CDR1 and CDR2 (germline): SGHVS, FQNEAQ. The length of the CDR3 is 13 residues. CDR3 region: CASSLGFGEKLFF. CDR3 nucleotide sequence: TGTGCCAGCAGCTTGGGGTTCGGGGAAAAACTGTTTTTT. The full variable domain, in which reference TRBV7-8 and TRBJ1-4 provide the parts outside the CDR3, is GAGVSQSPRYKVAKRGQDVALRCDPISGHVSLFWYQQALGQGPEFLTYFQNEAQLDKSGLPSDRFFAERPEGSVSTLKIQRTQQEDSAVYLCASSLGFGEKLFFGSGTQLSVL.

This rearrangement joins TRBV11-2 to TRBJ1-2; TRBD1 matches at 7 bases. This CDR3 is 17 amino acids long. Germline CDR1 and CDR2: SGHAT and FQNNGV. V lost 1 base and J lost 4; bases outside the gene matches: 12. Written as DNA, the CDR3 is TGTGCCAGCAGCTTAGGGGCGGGGACAGTCGATTCCTATGGCTACACCTTC. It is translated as CASSLGAGTVDSYGYTF.

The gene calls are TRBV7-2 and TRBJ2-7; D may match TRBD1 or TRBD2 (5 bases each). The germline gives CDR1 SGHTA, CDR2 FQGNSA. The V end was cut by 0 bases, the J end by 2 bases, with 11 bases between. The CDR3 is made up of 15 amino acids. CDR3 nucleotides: TGTGCCAGCAGCTTAGCGGGGGACGGAGCCTACGAGCAGTACTTC. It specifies CASSLAGDGAYEQYF. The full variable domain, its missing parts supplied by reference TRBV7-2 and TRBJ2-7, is GAGVSQSPSNKVTEKGKDVELRCDPISGHTALYWYRQSLGQGLEFLIYFQGNSAPDKSGLPSDRFSAERTGGSVSTLTIQRTQQEDSAVYLCASSLAGDGAYEQYFGPGTRLTVT.

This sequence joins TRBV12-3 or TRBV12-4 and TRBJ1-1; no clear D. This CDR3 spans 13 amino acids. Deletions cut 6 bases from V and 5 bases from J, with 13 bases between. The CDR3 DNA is TGTGCCAGCAGCCACCCGGCGAGGACTGAAGCTTTCTTT. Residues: CASSHPARTEAFF.

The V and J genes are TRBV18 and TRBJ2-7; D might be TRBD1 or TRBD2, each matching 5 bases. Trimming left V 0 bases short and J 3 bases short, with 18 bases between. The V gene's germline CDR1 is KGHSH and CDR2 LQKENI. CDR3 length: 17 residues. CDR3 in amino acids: CASSPPPNGVGDYEQYF. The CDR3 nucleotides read TGTGCCAGCTCACCACCACCGAATGGAGTGGGGGACTACGAGCAGTACTTC.

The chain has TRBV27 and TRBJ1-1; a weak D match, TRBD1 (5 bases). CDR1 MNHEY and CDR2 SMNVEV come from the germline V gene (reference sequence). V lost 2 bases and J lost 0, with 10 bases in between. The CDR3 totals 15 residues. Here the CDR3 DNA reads TGTGCCAGCAGTTTAGGGGGTAATATGAACACTGAAGCTTTCTTT. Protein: CASSLGGNMNTEAFF.

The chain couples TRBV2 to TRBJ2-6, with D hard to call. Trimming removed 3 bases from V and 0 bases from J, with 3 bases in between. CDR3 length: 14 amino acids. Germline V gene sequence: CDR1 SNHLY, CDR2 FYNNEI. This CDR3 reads CASSDSSGANVLTF. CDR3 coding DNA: TGTGCCAGCAGTGATAGCTCTGGGGCCAACGTCCTGACTTTC.

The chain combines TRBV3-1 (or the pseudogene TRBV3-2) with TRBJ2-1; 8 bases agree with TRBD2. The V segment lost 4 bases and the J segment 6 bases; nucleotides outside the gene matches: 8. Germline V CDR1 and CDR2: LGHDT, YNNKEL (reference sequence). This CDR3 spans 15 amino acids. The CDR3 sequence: CASSLAGTSLNEQFF. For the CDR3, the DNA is TGTGCCAGCAGCCTTGCCGGGACTAGTCTCAATGAGCAGTTCTTC.

In DNA form, the CDR3 reads TGTGCCAGCAGCTTAGGACTAGCGAACACCGGGGAGCTGTTTTTT. This encodes CASSLGLANTGELFF. The genes are TRBV11-3 and TRBJ2-2, with a possible D match to TRBD2 (6 bases). Germline V lookup: CDR1 SGHNT, CDR2 YENEEA. The CDR3 covers 15 residues. The V end lost 1 base, the J end lost 0 bases, and 6 bases lay between the germline ends. Variable domain in full (rest from reference TRBV11-3 and TRBJ2-2): EAGVVQSPRYKIIEKKQPVAFWCNPISGHNTLYWYLQNLGQGPELLIRYENEEAVDDSQLPKDRFSAERLKGVDSTLKIQPAELGDSAVYLCASSLGLANTGELFFGEGSRLTVL.

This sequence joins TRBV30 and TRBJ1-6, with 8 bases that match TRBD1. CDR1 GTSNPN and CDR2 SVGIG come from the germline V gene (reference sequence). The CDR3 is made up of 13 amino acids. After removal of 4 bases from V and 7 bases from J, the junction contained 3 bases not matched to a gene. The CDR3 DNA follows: TGTGCCTGGAAAACAGGGGGGAATTCACCCCTCCACTTT. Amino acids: CAWKTGGNSPLHF.

The CDR3 coding sequence is TGTGCCAGCAGCTACGGAGGACAGGCGCGGGAAGCTTTCTTT. It yields the protein CASSYGGQAREAFF. The chain is built from TRBV3-1 (or the pseudogene TRBV3-2) and TRBJ1-1; 7 bases align to TRBD1. V lost 5 bases, J lost 8 bases, and 11 bases stayed unmatched. The germline CDR1 and CDR2 sequences are LGHDT and YNNKEL (reference sequence). The CDR3 is 14 amino acids.

CDR3 sequence: CASSEAGTGPATNEKLFF. The CDR3 DNA is TGTGCCAGCAGTGAAGCGGGAACAGGGCCGGCAACTAATGAAAAACTGTTTTTT. The J gene is TRBJ1-4, the V gene TRBV2; TRBD1 is a possible D gene (6 bases). The V end was cut by 0 bases, the J end by 0 bases, with 14 bases between. This CDR3 comprises 18 residues. Germline V gene lookup returns CDR1 SNHLY and CDR2 FYNNEI.

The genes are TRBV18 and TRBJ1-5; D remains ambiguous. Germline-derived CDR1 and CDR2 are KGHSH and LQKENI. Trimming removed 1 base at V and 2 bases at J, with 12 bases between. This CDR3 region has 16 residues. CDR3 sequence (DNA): TGTGCCAGCTCACCACGGCGCCAAAGGGGCAATCAGCCCCAGCATTTT. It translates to CASSPRRQRGNQPQHF. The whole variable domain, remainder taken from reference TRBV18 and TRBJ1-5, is NAGVMQNPRHLVRRRGQEARLRCSPMKGHSHVYWYRQLPEEGLKFMVYLQKENIIDESGMPKERFSAEFPKEGPSILRIQQVVRGDSAAYFCASSPRRQRGNQPQHFGDGTRLSIL.

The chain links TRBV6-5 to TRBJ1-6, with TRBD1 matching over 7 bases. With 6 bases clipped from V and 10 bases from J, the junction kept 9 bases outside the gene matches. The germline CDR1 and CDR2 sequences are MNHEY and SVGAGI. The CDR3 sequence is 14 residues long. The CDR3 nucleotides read TGTGCCAGCAGGGGGGAGGGGGCGCGATCACCCCTCCACTTT. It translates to CASRGEGARSPLHF.